In its sample, the clone carrying this T cell receptor beta chain was seen a few times. The data were obtained in a study of blood T cell repertoires in COVID-19. On the study more broadly: Collection of acute and convalescent COVID-19 samples took place in the United States, Italy and Spain.

Method: immunoSEQ multiplex PCR; TCRdb's copy keeps in-frame clones and lacks some. In the table there are under 400,000 clones, 70% to 90% of which are singletons. Patients from Seattle were sampled longitudinally, starting during active infection. Germline CDR1 and CDR2: SGHTA and FQGNSA. V lost 5 bases, J lost 9 bases, and 17 bases lay in between. CDR3 length: 15 amino acids. The clonotype was recovered from a woman aged 30 to 39 with COVID-19, enrolled during active disease. The source material was peripheral blood. The chain has TRBV7-2 and TRBJ1-6, with a weak D call TRBD1 (5 bases). The CDR3 is CASSPPQGRSSPLHF. In DNA form, the CDR3 reads TGTGCCAGCAGCCCCCCGCAGGGCAGGAGTTCACCCCTCCACTTT.